The sample holds one count of the clone carrying this T cell receptor (beta chain). Its cognate antigen is unknown. The sample originates from a study of OX40 agonist ivuxolimab in advanced cancers. Study information: In this cohort, patients received ivuxolimab, an agonistic anti-OX40 (CD134) antibody. Ivuxolimab, which patients received intravenously every 2 weeks, was dosed at 0.01 to 10 mg/kg.

At baseline, cycle 4 day 1, and cycle 7 day 1, blood was sampled. The data were produced by immunoSEQ multiplex PCR, yet TCRdb's version contains in-frame clones alone and is incomplete. The table has around 100,000 clones, roughly 90% seen once. Study observations and caveats: CD4+ and CD8+ blood T cells expanded clonally by week 6 at 0.1 to 3.0 mg/kg.

Per the germline V gene, CDR1 is SGHNT and CDR2 is YYREEE (reference sequence). Between the trimmed V and J ends, which lost 4 bases and 1 base, there was a span of 14 bases. The CDR3 has 15 amino acids. The source material was CD4+ or CD8+ T cells sorted from blood, sampled in a trial of the OX40 agonist ivuxolimab. The clonotype was recovered from an adult with an advanced solid tumor such as melanoma, head and neck, liver or kidney cancer. V usage is TRBV5-4 and J usage is TRBJ2-5, with D maybe TRBD1 (6 bases). Here the CDR3 reads CASSNRDFLQETQYF. For the CDR3, the DNA is TGTGCCAGCAGCAACAGGGATTTCCTCCAAGAGACCCAGTACTTC.